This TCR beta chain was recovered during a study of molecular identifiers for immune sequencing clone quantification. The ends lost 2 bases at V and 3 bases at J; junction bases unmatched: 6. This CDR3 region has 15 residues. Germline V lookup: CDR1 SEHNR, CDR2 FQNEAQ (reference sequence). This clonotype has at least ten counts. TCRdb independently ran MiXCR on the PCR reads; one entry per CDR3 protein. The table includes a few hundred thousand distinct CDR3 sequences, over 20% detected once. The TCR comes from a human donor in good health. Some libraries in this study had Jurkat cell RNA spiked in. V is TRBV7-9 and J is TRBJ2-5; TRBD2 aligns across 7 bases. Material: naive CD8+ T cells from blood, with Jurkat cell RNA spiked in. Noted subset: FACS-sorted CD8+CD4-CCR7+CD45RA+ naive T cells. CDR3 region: CASSLPLAGEETQYF. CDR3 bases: TGTGCCAGCAGCTTACCCCTCGCGGGAGAAGAGACCCAGTACTTC.